This T cell receptor (beta chain) derives from a study of T cell responses to AZD1222 COVID-19 vaccine. The CDR3 runs 13 residues. Germline-derived CDR1 and CDR2 are MNHEY and SVGAGI. Germline trimming cut 8 bases from V and 11 bases from J; bases unmatched to any gene: 9. The study, taken as a whole, reports: Recipients of two AZD1222 doses showed rising Spike-specific TCR breadth and depth.

Generated by immunoSEQ multiplex PCR, the TCRdb table keeps only in-frame clones and is missing some. The table includes some 150,000 clones, under 95% detected once. Regarding this clone: Its antigen is still unknown.

This sequence originates from an adult in good health. This sample comprised peripheral blood, obtained on day 0 of AZD1222 vaccination. The chain uses TRBV6-5 and TRBJ1-6, with 7 bases identical to TRBD1. CDR3 protein: CASRDSGWAPLHF. The DNA for the CDR3 is TGTGCCAGCCGGGACAGCGGCTGGGCACCCCTCCACTTT.